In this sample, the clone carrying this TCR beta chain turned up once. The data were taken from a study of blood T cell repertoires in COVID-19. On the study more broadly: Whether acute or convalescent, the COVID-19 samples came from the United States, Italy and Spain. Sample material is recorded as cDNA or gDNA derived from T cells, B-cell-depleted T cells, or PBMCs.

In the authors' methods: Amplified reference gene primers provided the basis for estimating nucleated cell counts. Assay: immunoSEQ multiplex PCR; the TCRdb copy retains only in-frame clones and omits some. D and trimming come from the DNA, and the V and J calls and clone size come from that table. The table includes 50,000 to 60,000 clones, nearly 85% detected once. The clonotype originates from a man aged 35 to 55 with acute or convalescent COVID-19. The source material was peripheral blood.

CDR3 loop: CASSPPEERGSYEQYF. The CDR3 DNA follows: TGTGCCAGTAGTCCACCCGAAGAGCGGGGATCCTACGAGCAGTACTTC. The V and J genes are TRBV19 and TRBJ2-7, with TRBD2 matching over 7 bases. Germline CDR1 reads LNHDA; CDR2 reads SQIVND (reference sequence). V trimming: 5 bases; J trimming: 1 base; junction bases outside the gene matches: 11. The CDR3 totals 16 residues.